This T cell receptor beta chain stems from a study of blood T cell repertoires in COVID-19. Libraries were prepared by immunoSEQ multiplex PCR; TCRdb keeps only in-frame clonotypes and omits some of them. The profile shows around 250,000 clones, roughly 82% of them singletons. This clone was seen only a few times. Germline V CDR1 and CDR2: MGHDK, SYGVNS. J was trimmed by 5 bases and V by 8 bases; bases with no gene match: 1. The CDR3 runs 13 residues. Sequencing was done on a sample of PBMCs or T cells enriched from blood (not recorded which). The J gene is TRBJ1-6, the V gene TRBV25-1; 9 bases are a match to TRBD1. The clonotype originates from a woman aged 45-65 years who had recovered from COVID-19. The CDR3 sequence: CASGQGNNSPLHF. CDR3 coding DNA: TGTGCCAGCGGACAGGGGAATAATTCACCCCTCCACTTT.